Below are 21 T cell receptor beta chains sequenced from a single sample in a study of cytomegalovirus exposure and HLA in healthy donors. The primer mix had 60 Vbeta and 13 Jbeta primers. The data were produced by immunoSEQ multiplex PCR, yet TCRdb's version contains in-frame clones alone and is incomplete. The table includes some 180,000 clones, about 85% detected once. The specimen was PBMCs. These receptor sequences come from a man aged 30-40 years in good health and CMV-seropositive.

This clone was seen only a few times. DNA of the CDR3: TGTGCCAGCATCCGAGGGACTAGCGGCAATGAGCAGTTCTTC. As protein: CASIRGTSGNEQFF. The chain is built from TRBV6-1 and TRBJ2-1, with 11 bases aligning to TRBD2. The length of the CDR3 is 14 residues. Looked up from germline, CDR1 is MNHNS and CDR2 is SASEGT. The ends lost 7 bases at V and 6 bases at J; junction bases unmatched: 5.

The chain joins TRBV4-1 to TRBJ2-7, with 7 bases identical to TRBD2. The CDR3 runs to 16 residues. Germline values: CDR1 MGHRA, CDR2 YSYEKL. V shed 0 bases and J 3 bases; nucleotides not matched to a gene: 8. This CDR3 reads CASSQEVRGEYYEQYF. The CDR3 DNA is TGCGCCAGCAGCCAAGAAGTCCGGGGGGAATACTACGAGCAGTACTTC.

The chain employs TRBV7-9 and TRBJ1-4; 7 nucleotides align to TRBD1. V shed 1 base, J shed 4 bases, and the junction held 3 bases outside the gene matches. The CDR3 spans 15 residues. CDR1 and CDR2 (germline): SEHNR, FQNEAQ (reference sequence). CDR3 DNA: TGTGCCAGCAGCTTAGGGGACAGTTATAATGAAAAACTGTTTTTT. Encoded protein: CASSLGDSYNEKLFF.

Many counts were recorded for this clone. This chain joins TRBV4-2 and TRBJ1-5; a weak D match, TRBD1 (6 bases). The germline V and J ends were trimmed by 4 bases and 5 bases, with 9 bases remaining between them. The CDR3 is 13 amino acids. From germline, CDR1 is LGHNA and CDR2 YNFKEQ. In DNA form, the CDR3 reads TGTGCCAGCAGCCCAGGGGATTATCAGCCCCAGCATTTT. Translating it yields CASSPGDYQPQHF.

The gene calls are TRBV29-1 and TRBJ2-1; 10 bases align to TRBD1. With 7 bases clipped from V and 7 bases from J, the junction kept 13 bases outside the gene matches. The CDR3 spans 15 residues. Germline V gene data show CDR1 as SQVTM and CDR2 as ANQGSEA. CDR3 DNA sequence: TGCAGCGCTACGATGGGGACAGGGGATTTGAATGAGCAGTTCTTC. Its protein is CSATMGTGDLNEQFF.

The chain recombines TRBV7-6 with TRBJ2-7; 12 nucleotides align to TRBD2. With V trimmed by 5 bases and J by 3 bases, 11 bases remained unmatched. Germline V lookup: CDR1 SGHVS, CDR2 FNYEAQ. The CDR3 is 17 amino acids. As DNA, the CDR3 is TGTGCCAGCAGCCAGCAGGGGAGACTAGCGGGGGTCTACGAGCAGTACGTC. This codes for CASSQQGRLAGVYEQYV.

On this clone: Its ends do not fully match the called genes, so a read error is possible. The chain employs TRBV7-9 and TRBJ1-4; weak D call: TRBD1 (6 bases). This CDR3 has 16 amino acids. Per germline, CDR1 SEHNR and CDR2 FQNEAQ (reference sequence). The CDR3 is CSSSLPETGTSEKLFF. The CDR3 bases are TGTTCCAGCAGCTTACCAGAGACCGGGACATCCGAAAAACTGTTTTTT. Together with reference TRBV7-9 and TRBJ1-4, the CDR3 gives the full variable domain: DTGVSQNPRHKITKRGQNVTFRCDPISEHNRLYWYRQTLGQGPEFLTYFQNEAQLEKSRLLSDRFSAERPKGSFSTLEIQRTEQGDSAMYLCSSSLPETGTSEKLFFGSGTQLSVL.

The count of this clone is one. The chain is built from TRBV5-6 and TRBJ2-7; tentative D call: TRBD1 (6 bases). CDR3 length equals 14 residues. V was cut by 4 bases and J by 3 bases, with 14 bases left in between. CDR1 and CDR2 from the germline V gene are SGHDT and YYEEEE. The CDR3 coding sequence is TGTGCCAGCAGCCCCCCGACAGGATACTACGAGCAGTACTTC. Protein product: CASSPPTGYYEQYF.

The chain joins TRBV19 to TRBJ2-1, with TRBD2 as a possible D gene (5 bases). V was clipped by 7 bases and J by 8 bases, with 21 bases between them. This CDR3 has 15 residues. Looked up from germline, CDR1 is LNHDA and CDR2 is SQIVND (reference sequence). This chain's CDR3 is CASKNGGWAGDEQFF. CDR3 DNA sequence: TGTGCCAGTAAGAATGGAGGTTGGGCGGGCGATGAGCAGTTCTTC.

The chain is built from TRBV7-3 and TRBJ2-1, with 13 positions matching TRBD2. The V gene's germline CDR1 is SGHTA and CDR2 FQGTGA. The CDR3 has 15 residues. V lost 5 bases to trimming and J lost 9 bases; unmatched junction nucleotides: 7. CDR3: CASSPGLAGVSEQFF. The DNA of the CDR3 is TGTGCCAGCAGCCCAGGACTAGCGGGAGTTAGTGAGCAGTTCTTC.

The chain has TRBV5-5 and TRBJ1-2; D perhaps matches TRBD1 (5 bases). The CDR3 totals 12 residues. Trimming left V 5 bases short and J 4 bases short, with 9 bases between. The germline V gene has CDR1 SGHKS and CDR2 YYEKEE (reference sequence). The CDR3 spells CASSYRTYGYTF. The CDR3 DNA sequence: TGTGCCAGCAGTTACAGGACCTATGGCTACACCTTC.

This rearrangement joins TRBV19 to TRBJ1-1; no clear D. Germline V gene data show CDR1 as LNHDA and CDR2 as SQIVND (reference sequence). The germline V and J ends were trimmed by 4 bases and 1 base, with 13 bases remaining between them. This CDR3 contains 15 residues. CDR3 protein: CASSRPHTENTEAFF. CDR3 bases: TGTGCCAGTAGTAGGCCCCACACAGAGAACACTGAAGCTTTCTTT.

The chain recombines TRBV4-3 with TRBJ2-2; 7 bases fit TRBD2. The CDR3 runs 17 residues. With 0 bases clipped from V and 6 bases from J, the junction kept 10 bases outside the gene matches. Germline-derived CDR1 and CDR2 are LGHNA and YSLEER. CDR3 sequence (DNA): TGCGCCAGCAGCCAAGAAATTATCCACAGCGGGGCCGGGGAGCTGTTTTTT. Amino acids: CASSQEIIHSGAGELFF.

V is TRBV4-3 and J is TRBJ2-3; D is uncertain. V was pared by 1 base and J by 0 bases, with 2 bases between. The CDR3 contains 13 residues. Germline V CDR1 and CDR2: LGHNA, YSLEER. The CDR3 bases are TGCGCCAGCAGCCAAGCTAGCACAGATACGCAGTATTTT. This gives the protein CASSQASTDTQYF.

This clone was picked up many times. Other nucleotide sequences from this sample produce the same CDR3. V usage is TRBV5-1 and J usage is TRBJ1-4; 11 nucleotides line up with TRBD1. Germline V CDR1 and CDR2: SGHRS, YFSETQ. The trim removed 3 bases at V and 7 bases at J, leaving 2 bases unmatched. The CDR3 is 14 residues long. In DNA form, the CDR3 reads TGCGCCAGCAGCTCCGGGACAGGGGGTGAAAAACTGTTTTTT. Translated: CASSSGTGGEKLFF.

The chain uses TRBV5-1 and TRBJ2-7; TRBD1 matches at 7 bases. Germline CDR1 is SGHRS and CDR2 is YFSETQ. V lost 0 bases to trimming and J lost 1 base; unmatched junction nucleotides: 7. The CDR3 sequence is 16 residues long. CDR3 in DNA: TGCGCCAGCAGCTTGGGGACAGGCCCGGGGTCCTACGAGCAGTACGTC. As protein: CASSLGTGPGSYEQYV.

In nucleotides, the CDR3 is TGTGCCAGCAGTCGTAACAGGGGAAATCAGCCCCAGCATTTT. Protein product: CASSRNRGNQPQHF. The V and J genes are TRBV6-6 and TRBJ1-5; 7 bases match TRBD1. Germline V gene data show CDR1 as MNHNY and CDR2 as SVGAGI (reference sequence). Losses at the gene ends were 5 bases for V and 4 bases for J; bases not matched to a gene: 5. CDR3 length: 14 amino acids.

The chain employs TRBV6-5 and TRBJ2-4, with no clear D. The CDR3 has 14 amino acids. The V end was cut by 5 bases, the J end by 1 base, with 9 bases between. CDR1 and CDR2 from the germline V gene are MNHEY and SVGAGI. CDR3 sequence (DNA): TGTGCCAGCAGTATGTCTCGGGCCAAAAACATTCAGTACTTC. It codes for CASSMSRAKNIQYF.

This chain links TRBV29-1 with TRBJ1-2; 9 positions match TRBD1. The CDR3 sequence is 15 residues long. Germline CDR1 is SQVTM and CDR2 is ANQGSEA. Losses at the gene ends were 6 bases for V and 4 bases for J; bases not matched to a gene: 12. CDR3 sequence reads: CSVSPTGGAGYGYTF. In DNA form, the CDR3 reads TGCAGCGTCTCCCCCACAGGGGGCGCCGGCTATGGCTACACCTTC.

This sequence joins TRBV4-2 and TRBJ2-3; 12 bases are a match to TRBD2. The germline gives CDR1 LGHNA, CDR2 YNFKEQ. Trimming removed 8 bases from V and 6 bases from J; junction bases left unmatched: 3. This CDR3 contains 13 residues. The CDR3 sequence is CASGLAGRDTQYF. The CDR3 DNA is TGTGCCAGCGGACTAGCGGGGCGGGATACGCAGTATTTT.

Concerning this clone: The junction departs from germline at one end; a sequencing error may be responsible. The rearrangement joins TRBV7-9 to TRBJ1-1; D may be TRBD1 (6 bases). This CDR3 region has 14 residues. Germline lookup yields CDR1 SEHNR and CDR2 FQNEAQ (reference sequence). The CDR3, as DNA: TGTTCCAGCAGCTTAGGCGGGGGCCCCAAAGGGGCTTTCTTT. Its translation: CSSSLGGGPKGAFF.